This TCR beta chain is from a study of molecular identifiers for immune sequencing clone quantification. The use of previously described methods and listed TCR primers produced the bulk TCR libraries. TCRdb analysed the PCR reads with MiXCR anew, one entry per CDR3 protein. The table includes under 350,000 distinct CDR3 sequences, about 22% detected once. Trimming took off 2 bases at V and 7 bases at J, with 12 bases between the two ends. Germline CDR1 and CDR2: MDHEN and SYDVKM. The CDR3 has 13 residues. The sequenced material came from naive CD8+ T cells from blood, with Jurkat cell RNA spiked in. The subset is: FACS-sorted CD8+CD4-CCR7+CD45RA+ naive T cells. The receptor was derived from a human donor in good health. Some libraries in this study had Jurkat cell RNA spiked in. The rearrangement uses TRBV28 and TRBJ2-7; D call uncertain. CDR3 DNA: TGTGCCAGCAGTTTACTCCAGGCTTGGGAGCAGTACTTC. Translation: CASSLLQAWEQYF.